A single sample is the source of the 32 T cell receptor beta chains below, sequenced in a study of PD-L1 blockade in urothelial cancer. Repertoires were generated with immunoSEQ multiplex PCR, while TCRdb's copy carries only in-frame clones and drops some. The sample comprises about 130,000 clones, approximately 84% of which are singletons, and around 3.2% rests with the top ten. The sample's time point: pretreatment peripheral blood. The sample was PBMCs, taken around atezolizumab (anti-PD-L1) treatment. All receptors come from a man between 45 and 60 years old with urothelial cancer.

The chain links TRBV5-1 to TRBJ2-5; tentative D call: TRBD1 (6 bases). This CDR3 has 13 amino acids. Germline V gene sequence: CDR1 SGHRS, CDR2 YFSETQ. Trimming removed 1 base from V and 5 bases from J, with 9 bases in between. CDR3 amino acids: CASSLNQGETQYF. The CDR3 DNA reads TGCGCCAGCAGCTTGAATCAGGGGGAGACCCAGTACTTC.

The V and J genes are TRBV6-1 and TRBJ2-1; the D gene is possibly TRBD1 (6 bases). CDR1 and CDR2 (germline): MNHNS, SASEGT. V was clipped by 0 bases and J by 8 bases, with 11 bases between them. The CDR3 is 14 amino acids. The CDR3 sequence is CASSEAGRGHEQFF. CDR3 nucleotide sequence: TGTGCCAGCAGTGAAGCTGGCAGGGGTCATGAGCAGTTCTTC.

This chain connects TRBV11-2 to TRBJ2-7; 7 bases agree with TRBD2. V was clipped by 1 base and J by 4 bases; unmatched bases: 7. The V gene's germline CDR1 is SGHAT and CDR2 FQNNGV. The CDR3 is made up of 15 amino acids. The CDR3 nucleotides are TGTGCCAGCAGCTTAGCGGGGAGGGTGGGGTACGAGCAGTACTTC. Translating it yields CASSLAGRVGYEQYF.

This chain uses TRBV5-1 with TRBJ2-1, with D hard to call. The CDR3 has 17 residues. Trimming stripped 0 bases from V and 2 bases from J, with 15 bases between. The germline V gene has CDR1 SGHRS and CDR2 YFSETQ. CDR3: CASSLGFVGLAYNEQFF. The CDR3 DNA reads TGCGCCAGCAGCTTGGGCTTCGTCGGGTTGGCCTACAATGAGCAGTTCTTC.

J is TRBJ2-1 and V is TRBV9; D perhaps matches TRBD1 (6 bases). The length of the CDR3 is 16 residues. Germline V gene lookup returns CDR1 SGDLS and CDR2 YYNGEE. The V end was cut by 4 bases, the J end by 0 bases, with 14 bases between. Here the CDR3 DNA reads TGTGCCAGCAGCCCATACGACAGGAACTCCTACAATGAGCAGTTCTTC. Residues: CASSPYDRNSYNEQFF.

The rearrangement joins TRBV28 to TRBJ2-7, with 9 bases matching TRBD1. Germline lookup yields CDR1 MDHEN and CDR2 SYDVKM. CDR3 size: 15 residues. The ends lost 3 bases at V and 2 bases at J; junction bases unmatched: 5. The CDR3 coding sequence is TGTGCCAGCAGTTTCTCCGGGACAGGGACCTACGAGCAGTACTTC. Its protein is CASSFSGTGTYEQYF. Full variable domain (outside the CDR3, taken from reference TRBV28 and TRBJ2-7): DVKVTQSSRYLVKRTGEKVFLECVQDMDHENMFWYRQDPGLGLRLIYFSYDVKMKEKGDIPEGYSVSREKKERFSLILESASTNQTSMYLCASSFSGTGTYEQYFGPGTRLTVT.

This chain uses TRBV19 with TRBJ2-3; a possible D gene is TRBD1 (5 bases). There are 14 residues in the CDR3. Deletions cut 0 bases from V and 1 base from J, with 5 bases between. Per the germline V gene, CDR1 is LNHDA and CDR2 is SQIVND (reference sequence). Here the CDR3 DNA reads TGTGCCAGTAGTATAGAAGGGGGCACAGATACGCAGTATTTT. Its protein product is CASSIEGGTDTQYF. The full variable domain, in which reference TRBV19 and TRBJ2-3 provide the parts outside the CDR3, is DGGITQSPKYLFRKEGQNVTLSCEQNLNHDAMYWYRQDPGQGLRLIYYSQIVNDFQKGDIAEGYSVSREKKESFPLTVTSAQKNPTAFYLCASSIEGGTDTQYFGPGTRLTVL.

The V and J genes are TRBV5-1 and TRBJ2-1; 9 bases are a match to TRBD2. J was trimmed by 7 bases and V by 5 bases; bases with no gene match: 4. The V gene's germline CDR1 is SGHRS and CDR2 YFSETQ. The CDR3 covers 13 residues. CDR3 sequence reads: CASRHAGGNEQFF. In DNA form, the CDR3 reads TGCGCCAGCAGGCACGCGGGAGGGAATGAGCAGTTCTTC.

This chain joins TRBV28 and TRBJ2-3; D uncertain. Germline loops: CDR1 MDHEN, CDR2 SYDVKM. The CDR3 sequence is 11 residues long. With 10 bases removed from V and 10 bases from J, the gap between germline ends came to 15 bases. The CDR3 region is CATHSYLSQYF. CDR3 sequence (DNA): TGTGCCACCCACTCTTATCTGTCGCAGTATTTT.

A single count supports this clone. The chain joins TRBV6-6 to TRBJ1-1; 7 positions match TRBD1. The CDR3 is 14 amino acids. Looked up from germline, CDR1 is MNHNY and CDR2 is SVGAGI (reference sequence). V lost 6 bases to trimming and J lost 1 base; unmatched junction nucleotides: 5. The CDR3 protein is CASRKGTENTEAFF. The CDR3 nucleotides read TGTGCCAGCAGAAAGGGGACAGAGAACACTGAAGCTTTCTTT.

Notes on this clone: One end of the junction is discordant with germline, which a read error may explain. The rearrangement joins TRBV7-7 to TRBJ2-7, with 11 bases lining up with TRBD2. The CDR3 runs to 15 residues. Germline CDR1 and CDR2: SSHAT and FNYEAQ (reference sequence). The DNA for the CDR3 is TGTGCTAGCAGCCCTGGGACTAGCGGCTCCTACGAGCAGTACTTC. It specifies CASSPGTSGSYEQYF.

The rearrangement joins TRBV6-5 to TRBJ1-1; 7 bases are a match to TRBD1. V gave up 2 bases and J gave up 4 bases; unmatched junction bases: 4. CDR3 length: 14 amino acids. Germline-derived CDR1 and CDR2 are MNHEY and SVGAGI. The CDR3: CASSYTRQGTEAFF. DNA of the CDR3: TGTGCCAGCAGTTACACCCGACAGGGCACTGAAGCTTTCTTT.

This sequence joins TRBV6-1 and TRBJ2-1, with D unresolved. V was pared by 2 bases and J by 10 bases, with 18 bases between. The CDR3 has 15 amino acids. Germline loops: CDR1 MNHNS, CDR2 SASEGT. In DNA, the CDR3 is TGTGCCAGCAGTGAACCTGGAGCCTTTTCGTCCGAGCAGTTCTTC. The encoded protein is CASSEPGAFSSEQFF.

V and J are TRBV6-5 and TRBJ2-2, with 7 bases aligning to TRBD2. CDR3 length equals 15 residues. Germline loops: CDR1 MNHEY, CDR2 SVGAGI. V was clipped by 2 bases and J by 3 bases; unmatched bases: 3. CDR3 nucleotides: TGTGCCAGCAGTTACGGACTAGTCGACACCGGGGAGCTGTTTTTT. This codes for CASSYGLVDTGELFF.

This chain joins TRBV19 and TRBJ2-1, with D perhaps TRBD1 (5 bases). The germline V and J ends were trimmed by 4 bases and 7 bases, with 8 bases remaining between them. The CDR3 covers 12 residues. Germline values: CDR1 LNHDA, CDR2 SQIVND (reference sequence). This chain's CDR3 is CASSNRMNEQFF. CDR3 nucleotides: TGTGCCAGTAGTAACAGGATGAATGAGCAGTTCTTC.

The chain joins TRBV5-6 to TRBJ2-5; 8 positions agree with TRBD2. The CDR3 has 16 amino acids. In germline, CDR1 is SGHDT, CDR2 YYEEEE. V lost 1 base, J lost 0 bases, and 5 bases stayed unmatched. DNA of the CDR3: TGTGCCAGCAGCTTGTTGCTAGCGGGCTACCAAGAGACCCAGTACTTC. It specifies CASSLLLAGYQETQYF. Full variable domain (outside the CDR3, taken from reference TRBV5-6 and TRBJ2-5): DAGVTQSPTHLIKTRGQQVTLRCSPKSGHDTVSWYQQALGQGPQFIFQYYEEEERQRGNFPDRFSGHQFPNYSSELNVNALLLGDSALYLCASSLLLAGYQETQYFGPGTRLLVL.

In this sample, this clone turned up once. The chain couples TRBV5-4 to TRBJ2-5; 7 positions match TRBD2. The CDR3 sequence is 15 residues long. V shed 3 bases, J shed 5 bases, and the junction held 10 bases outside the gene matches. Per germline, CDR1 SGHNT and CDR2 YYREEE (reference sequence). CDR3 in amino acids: CASSWSGGSGETQYF. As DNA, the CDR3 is TGTGCCAGCAGCTGGTCGGGCGGGAGTGGGGAGACCCAGTACTTC. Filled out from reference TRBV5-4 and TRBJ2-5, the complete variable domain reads ETGVTQSPTHLIKTRGQQVTLRCSSQSGHNTVSWYQQALGQGPQFIFQYYREEENGRGNFPPRFSGLQFPNYSSELNVNALELDDSALYLCASSWSGGSGETQYFGPGTRLLVL.

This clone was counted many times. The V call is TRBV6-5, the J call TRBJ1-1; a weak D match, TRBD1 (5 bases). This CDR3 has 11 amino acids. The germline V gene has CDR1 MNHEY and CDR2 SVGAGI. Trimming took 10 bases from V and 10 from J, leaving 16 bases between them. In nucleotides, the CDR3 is TGTGCCACCAAGAAAGGGGTGGCAGCTTTCTTT. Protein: CATKKGVAAFF.

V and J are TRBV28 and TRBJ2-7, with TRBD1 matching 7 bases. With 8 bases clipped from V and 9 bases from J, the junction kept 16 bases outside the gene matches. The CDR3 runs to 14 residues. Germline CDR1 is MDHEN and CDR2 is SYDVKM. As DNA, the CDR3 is TGTGCCAGCGCCTCGCCGCACAGGGGCTATAGGCAGTACTTC. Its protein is CASASPHRGYRQYF.

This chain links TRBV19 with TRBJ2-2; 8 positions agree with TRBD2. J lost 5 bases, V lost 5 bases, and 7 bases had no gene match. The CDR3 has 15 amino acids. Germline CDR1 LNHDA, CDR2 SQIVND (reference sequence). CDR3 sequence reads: CASSGAGGRTGELFF. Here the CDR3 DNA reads TGTGCCAGTAGTGGGGCGGGAGGCCGGACCGGGGAGCTGTTTTTT.

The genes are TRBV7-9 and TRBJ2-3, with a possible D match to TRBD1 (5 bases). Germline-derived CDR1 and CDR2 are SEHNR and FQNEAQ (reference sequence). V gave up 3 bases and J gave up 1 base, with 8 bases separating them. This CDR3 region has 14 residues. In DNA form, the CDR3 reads TGTGCCAGCAGCTTGGACACCCGCACAGATACGCAGTATTTT. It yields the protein CASSLDTRTDTQYF. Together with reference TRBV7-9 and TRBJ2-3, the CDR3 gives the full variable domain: DTGVSQNPRHKITKRGQNVTFRCDPISEHNRLYWYRQTLGQGPEFLTYFQNEAQLEKSRLLSDRFSAERPKGSFSTLEIQRTEQGDSAMYLCASSLDTRTDTQYFGPGTRLTVL.

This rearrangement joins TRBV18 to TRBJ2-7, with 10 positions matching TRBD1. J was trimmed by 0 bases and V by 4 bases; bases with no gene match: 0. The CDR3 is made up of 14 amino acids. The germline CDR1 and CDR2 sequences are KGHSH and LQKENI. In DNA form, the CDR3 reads TGTGCCAGCTCACGACAGGGGGCCTCCTACGAGCAGTACTTC. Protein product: CASSRQGASYEQYF.

The DNA of the CDR3 is TGTGCCAGCAGTGAGAGCAGGGGGACTGAAGCTTTCTTT. It codes for CASSESRGTEAFF. V usage is TRBV6-1 and J usage is TRBJ1-1, with 7 bases that match TRBD1. The V segment lost 3 bases and the J segment 5 bases; nucleotides outside the gene matches: 3. Germline assignment: CDR1 MNHNS and CDR2 SASEGT. The CDR3 consists of 13 residues.

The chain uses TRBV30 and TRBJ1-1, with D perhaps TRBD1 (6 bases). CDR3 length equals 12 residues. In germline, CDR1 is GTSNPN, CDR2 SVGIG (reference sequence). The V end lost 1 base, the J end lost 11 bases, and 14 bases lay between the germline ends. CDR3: CAWSDTGSRAFF. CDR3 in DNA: TGTGCCTGGAGTGACACAGGGAGTAGGGCTTTCTTT.

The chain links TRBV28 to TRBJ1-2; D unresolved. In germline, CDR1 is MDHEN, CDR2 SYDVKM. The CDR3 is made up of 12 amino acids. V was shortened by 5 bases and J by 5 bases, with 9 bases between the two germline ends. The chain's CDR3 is CASSPMAYGYTF. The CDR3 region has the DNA TGTGCCAGCAGTCCCATGGCTTATGGCTACACCTTC.

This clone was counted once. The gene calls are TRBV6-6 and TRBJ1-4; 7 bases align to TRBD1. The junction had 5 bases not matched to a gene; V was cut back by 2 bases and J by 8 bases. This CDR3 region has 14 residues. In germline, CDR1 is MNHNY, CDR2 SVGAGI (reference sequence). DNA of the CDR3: TGTGCCAGCAGTTACAGAACAGGGGCCGAAAAACTGTTTTTT. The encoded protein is CASSYRTGAEKLFF.

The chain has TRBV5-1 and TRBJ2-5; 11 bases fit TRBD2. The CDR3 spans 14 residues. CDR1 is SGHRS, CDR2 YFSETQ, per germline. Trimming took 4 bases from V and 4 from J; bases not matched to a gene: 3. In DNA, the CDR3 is TGCGCCAGCAGCCACGGACTAGCGGGAGAGACCCAGTACTTC. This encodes CASSHGLAGETQYF.

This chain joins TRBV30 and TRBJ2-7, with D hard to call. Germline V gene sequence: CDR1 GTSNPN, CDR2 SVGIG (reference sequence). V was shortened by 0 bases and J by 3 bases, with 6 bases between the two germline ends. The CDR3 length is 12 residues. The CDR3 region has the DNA TGTGCCTGGAGTGTACTGGTCTACGAGCAGTACTTC. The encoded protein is CAWSVLVYEQYF.

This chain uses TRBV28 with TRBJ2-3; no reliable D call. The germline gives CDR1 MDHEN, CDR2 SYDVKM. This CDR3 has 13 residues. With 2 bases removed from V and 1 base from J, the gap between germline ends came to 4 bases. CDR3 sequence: CASSLQGTDTQYF. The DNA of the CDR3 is TGTGCCAGCAGTTTACAGGGCACAGATACGCAGTATTTT.

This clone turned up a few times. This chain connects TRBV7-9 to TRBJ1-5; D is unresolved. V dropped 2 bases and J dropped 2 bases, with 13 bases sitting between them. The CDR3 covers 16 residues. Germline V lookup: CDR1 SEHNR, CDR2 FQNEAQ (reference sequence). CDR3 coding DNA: TGTGCCAGCAGCTTATACCAAAGAGGGCGCAATCAGCCCCAGCATTTT. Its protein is CASSLYQRGRNQPQHF.

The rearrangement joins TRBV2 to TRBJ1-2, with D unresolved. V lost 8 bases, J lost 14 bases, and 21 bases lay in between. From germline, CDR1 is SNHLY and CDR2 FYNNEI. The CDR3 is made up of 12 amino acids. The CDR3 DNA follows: TGTGCCAGCGGAGCGGAGGACGGGCTGGGGACCTTC. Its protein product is CASGAEDGLGTF.

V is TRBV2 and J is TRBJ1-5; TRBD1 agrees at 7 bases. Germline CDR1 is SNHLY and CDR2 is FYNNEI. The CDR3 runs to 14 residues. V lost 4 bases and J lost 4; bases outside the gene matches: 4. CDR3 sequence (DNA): TGTGCCAGCAGTGGTAGGACAGGTAATCAGCCCCAGCATTTT. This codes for CASSGRTGNQPQHF.